This T cell receptor beta chain was recovered during a study of cytomegalovirus exposure and HLA in healthy donors. The CDR3 extends over 17 amino acids. Trimming at V came to 0 bases and at J to 0 bases, leaving 6 bases not matched to a gene. Germline V gives CDR1 LNHDA, CDR2 SQIVND (reference sequence). A multiplex PCR was run with 60 Vbeta primers and 13 Jbeta primers. Profiled with immunoSEQ multiplex PCR; TCRdb holds only in-frame clones, not every one. Here the sample spans about 160,000 clones, roughly two thirds being singletons. J is TRBJ2-7 and V is TRBV19; 9 positions match TRBD2. This TCR was sampled from a woman aged 25 to 45 in good health and CMV-seronegative. The sequencing sample was made of PBMCs. The CDR3 here is CASSIESSGSVSYEQYF. As DNA, the CDR3 is TGTGCCAGTAGTATAGAAAGTAGCGGGAGCGTCTCCTACGAGCAGTACTTC.